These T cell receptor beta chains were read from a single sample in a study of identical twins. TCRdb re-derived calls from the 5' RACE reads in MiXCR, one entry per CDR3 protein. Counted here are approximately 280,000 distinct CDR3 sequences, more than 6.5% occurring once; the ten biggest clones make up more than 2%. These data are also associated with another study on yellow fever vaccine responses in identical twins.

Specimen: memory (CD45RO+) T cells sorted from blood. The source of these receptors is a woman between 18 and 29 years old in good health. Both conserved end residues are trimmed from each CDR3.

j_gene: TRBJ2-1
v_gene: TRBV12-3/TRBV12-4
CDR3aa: ASSLGPDRNNEQF

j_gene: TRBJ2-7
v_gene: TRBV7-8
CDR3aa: ASSPRGQRVTYEQY

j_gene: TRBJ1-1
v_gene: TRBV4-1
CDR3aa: ASSQEAGRITEAF

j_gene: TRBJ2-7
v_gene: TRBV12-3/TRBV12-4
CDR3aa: ASSLATSREQY

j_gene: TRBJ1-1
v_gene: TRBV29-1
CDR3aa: STYRTGNTEAF

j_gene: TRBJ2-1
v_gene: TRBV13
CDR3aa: ASSQRMSYNEQF

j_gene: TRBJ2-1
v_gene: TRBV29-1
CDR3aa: SVSGTSGGLSSYNEQF

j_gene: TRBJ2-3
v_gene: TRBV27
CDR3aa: ASSLLGVSGGDTQY

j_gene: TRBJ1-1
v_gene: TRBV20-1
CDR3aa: SANRQMNTEAF

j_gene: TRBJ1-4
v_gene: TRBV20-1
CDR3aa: SARPWEGINEKLF

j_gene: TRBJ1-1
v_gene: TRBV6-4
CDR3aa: ASTNGGEAF

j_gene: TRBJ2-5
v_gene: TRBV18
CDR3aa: ASSRTRGGLQETQY

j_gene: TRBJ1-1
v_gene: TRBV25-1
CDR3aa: ASSESSLNTEAF

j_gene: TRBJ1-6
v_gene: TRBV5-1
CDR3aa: ASSLGPGSALTSPLH

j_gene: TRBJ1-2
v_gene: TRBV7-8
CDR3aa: ASSLGLALTYGYT

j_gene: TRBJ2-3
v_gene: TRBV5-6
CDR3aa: ASSLGPSSTDTQY

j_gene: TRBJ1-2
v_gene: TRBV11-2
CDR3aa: ASSPGVFYGYT

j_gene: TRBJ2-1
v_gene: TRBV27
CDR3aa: ASSLLGGNEQF

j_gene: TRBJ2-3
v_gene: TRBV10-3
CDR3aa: AISELEGDTQY

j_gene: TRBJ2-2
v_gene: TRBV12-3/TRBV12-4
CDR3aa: ASSTGPSGELF

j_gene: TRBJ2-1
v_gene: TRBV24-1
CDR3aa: ATIRRDRRLSSYNEQF

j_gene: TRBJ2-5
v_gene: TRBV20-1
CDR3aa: SAGLHGEETQY

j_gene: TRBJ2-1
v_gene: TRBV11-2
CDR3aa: ASSPILGRGGHEQF

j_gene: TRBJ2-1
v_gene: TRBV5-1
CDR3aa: ASSGGTSHHYNEQF

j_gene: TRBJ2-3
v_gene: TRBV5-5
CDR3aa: ASSLYDGTGTDTQY

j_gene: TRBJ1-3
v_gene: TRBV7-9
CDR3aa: ASSPAAGNTIY

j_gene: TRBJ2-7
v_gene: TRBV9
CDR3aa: ASSRGPSYEQY

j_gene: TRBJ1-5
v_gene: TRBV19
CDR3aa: ASSMWKGDQPQH

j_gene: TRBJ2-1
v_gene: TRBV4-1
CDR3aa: ASSQLGRPNEQF

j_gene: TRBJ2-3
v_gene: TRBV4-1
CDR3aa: ASSQGGSVDTQY

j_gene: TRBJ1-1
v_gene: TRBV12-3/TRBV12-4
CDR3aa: ASSLRRGAAF

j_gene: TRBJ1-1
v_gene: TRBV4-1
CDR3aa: ASSLEGGIMNTEAF

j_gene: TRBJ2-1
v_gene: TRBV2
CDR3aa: ASSLGISYNEQF

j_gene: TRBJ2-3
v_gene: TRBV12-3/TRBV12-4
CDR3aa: ASSPSGRARWDTQY

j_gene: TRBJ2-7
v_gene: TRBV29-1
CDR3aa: SVSGSSRPEQY